Included here is one T cell receptor (beta chain) sequence, with context. Antigen unknown. These data originate in a study of T cell repertoires in cytomegalovirus infection. TCRdb used MiXCR to reprocess the reads, holding one entry per CDR3 protein. The top ten clones hold around 13% of a sample with approximately 730,000 distinct CDR3 sequences, 25% to 35% of them seen once. There are 12 residues in the CDR3. Germline CDR1 SQVTM, CDR2 ANQGSEA. The V and J ends lost 7 bases and 2 bases, in that order; junction bases with no gene match: 4. The TCR was taken from a human donor in good health (CMV status not recorded). Some clones in this sample may be carry-over from other donors' samples. The sample here was cultured CD8+ T cells from PBMCs, taken from culture after CMV antigen stimulation. The chain links TRBV29-1 to TRBJ2-7; TRBD2 matches at 8 bases. The CDR3 loop reads CSAGTRPYEQYF. CDR3 coding DNA: TGCAGCGCCGGGACTAGGCCCTACGAGCAGTACTTC.